This TCR beta chain is from a study of cytomegalovirus exposure and HLA in healthy donors listed by TCRdb under 2017. Context from the whole study: An earlier analysis of roughly 500 of the donors reported approximately 260 Gb of sequence data and 117 million unique TCR beta sequences obtained from around 190 million T cells. An early release covering roughly 640 HLA-typed donors comprised roughly 300 gigabases of sequencing data and 65 million to 100 million unique TCR sequences. Among the roughly 370 genotyped donors, roughly 80% belonged to the genetic ancestry cluster associated with self-reported Caucasian donors. The study was designed to test whether signatures of past pathogen exposure could be identified by cataloging public T cell receptors. The study profiled the T cell repertoires of some 610 subjects by immunosequencing and related them to cytomegalovirus serostatus. In addition to the first cohort of 500 to 850 subjects, a separate validation cohort of some 120 different subjects was used. The study combined high-throughput TCR immunosequencing, statistical association of individual TCRs with disease status, and machine learning to predict cytomegalovirus infection status. In a later analysis, previously published TCR beta repertoires from 500 to 750 donors were re-analyzed and high-resolution HLA genotyping was added so that TCR occurrence patterns could be studied. Rather than drawing on any new phenotypic data, the later analysis identified candidate immune exposures from TCR beta sequences and the way those sequences occurred across donors. In an earlier analysis of roughly 540 of the donors, high-throughput TCR beta sequencing was used to judge whether each TCR beta V gene segment behaved as functional or pseudogenic. Donor age, sex, ethnicity and CMV serostatus were compiled alongside the repertoire data. A later genetic analysis took genome-wide SNP genotypes for about 55% of the roughly 700 donors and used that subset as a discovery cohort. Every repertoire in the discovery cohort had been generated on one and the same sequencing platform. Both class I and class II loci were covered by HLA typing, at four-digit resolution. Typing coverage varied by locus: roughly 620-640 donors for A, B, C, DRB1 and DQB1; approximately 560 for DQA1; more than 600 for DPA1; approximately 450 for DPB1. Several DR-DQ haplotypes were treated as single units for association and clustering because of strong linkage in the cohort. Among 350 to 400 genotyped donors of the cohort, an average of about 240,000 unique TCR beta nucleotide sequences were sequenced per donor, roughly a sixth of them non-productive.

To prepare the library, the immunoSEQ multiplex PCR assay was applied. For the multiplex PCR, a mixture combining 60 forward primers for TCR Vbeta segments and 13 reverse primers for TCR Jbeta segments was used. Amplification of the CDR3 region of rearranged TCR beta genes was performed with a multiplex PCR assay on genomic DNA. The Illumina HiSeq System was used to sequence the amplified TCR beta libraries as 87-base-pair reads. The original methods were these. In a later analysis, about 80 million unique TCR beta chains were counted across the 500 to 700 repertoires, and roughly 10 million of these chains were shared by at least two donors. A nearest-neighbor algorithm error-corrected the raw reads and collapsed the reads into unique sequences, merging closely related sequences to remove PCR and sequencing errors. Alignment of CDR3 sequences to IMGT reference sequences was used to assign V, D and J gene segments. For a sequence to be retained, a match of at least six nucleotides to both a V gene segment and a J gene segment was required. Rearrangements were called productive when the CDR3 lacked stop codons and stayed in frame with V and J; all others were non-productive. Following IMGT convention, CDR3 was defined as the stretch from the second conserved V-encoded cysteine up to the conserved J-encoded phenylalanine. The earlier analysis of roughly 590 of the donors excluded sequences that lacked an unambiguous match to a single V gene segment. An earlier analysis of around 600 of the donors classified V segments as functional when productive rearrangements were above 56.7% and as segregating when the standard deviation between donors was above 5%. To diagnose cytomegalovirus status from the catalog of TCR beta chain sequences, a statistical classification framework was built. In a later analysis, V and J genes were assigned by comparing TCR nucleotide sequences against IMGT/GENE-DB human TR gene sequences. The TCRdist pipeline was used in a later analysis to assign CDR3 sequences and most-parsimonious VDJ recombination scenarios. In a later analysis, every TCR beta chain was defined by the combination of its CDR3 amino acid sequence and its V-gene family, and reads without a unique V-gene family were dropped. As a way to deal with suspected cross-contamination and a sequencing artifact, a later analysis dropped roughly 620 nucleotide sequences that were highly shared and had low generation probability. In a later analysis, a clonal expansion index was calculated for each public chain from normalized within-repertoire ranks of inferred template counts. In a later analysis, generation probabilities were computed with a VDJ recombination model fitted to out-of-frame rearrangements, and the resulting probabilities were checked against IGoR. A later analysis scored TCR-TCR, TCR-HLA and TCR-CMV co-occurrence with hypergeometric tests, applying a repertoire-size bias correction to TCR pairs. To estimate false discovery rates, a later analysis permuted the HLA or CMV assignments 20 times. In a later analysis, co-occurring TCRs were grouped using DBSCAN, with TCRdist sequence similarity added in when clustering inside HLA-allele-positive subsets. Repertoires with fewer than 30,000 or more than 120,000 public chains, plus five repertoires with anomalous nucleotide sharing, were excluded from co-occurrence clustering. TCRdb stores this immuneACCESS table with in-frame sequences only. Part of the clones is absent; in the studies checked, under half of the shortfall reflects unresolved V genes, and no reason is known for the rest. V, J and clone size are those of that table, while D and trimming were read from the DNA. The sample yields about 140,000 clones; 82% were counted once. The biggest ten clones account for 1.4% of the sample.

Broader findings and caveats from the paper: The classifier was reported to diagnose cytomegalovirus status with high specificity and sensitivity in both the original cohort and the validation cohort. A later analysis found that most CMV-associated TCR beta chains appeared HLA-restricted, with HLA associations seemingly driven largely by CMV exposure. Correlated functional status among segregating V segments might reflect linkage disequilibrium, but an unknown experimental factor could not be ruled out. The 87-base-pair reads could not distinguish some IMGT-functional V segments, including TRBV6-2 and TRBV6-3, so those segments were excluded. A further reported finding was that TCR beta sequences accurately predicted the HLA-A and HLA-B alleles for most subjects in the first cohort. In a later genetic analysis, a missense DCLRE1C variant was associated with V-gene and J-gene trimming of TCR beta chains, and the association was replicated in an independent cohort. Several of the top co-occurrence clusters appeared to be linked to parvovirus B19, influenza, CMV and Epstein-Barr virus, according to a later analysis. In an earlier analysis of around 500 of the donors, most TCR beta V segments appeared in productive rearrangements about 87% or about 30% of the time, broadly matching IMGT annotations. Across donors, most TCR sequences were observed very rarely, whereas some public TCRs were present in many individuals. According to a later analysis, TCR association rates differed among HLA loci, with DRB1 alleles showing the most associated TCRs and HLA-C alleles showing the fewest. In vitro tests confirmed that a few of the cytomegalovirus-associated TCR beta chains recognize cytomegalovirus antigens. A group of highly shared sequence variants was considered likely to be a technical artifact of the sequencing pipeline. Only TCR beta chains were sequenced in this cohort, and the absence of alpha or paired-chain data limited detectable features. Compared with the approximately 720-donor mean, donors in an Asian-associated ancestry cluster had fewer N-insertions in productive TCRs, according to a later genetic analysis. The study listed around 160 TCR beta chains as associated with cytomegalovirus. When HLA alleles, especially DR and DQ, strongly co-occurred, attributing TCR associations to individual alleles was difficult. Because some donors lacked HLA typing at each locus, the association tests relied only on the typed subset. Immune exposure information for the cohort was limited to CMV serostatus. Roughly uniform sequencing depth across donors was assumed in presence/absence analyses, although this assumption may not hold. According to the authors, the approach could potentially be generalized to other disease states and immunological phenotypes. In a later analysis, HLA-associated TCR beta chains showed more clonal expansion and lower generation probabilities than non-associated chains that were equally common. At a false discovery rate of 0.05, a later analysis linked fewer than 20,000 TCR beta sequences to specific HLA alleles. About 15 rarely observed V segments, including chromosome 9 orphons, were excluded from the earlier analysis of several hundred of the donors because counts were too low.

This clone was seen a handful of times. Its cognate antigen has yet to be identified. It has no much larger one-base neighbor in the sample; base qualities were not kept. Inclusive of the bounding cysteine and phenylalanine, the CDR3 is 13 residues long. The CDR3 DNA has 39 bases and is translated from base 1. The germline V and J ends show losses of 3 bases and 2 bases respectively, and no gene match explains 1 base of the junction. CDR1 and CDR2 were assigned from the germline V gene as SGHVS and FNYEAQ. The cohort comprised around 690 healthy bone marrow donors. At the time of sampling, every cohort member was nominally healthy, though immune exposures that went unrecorded were likely present. The donor was CMV seropositive and belonged to the group of about 290 seropositive cohort members. Each donor provided a peripheral blood sample, and peripheral blood mononuclear cells were used for TCR beta sequencing. Genomic DNA extraction from the blood cell samples was performed with the Qiagen DNeasy Blood Extraction Kit.

This receptor chain uses TRBV7-6 and TRBJ2-7, with 7 bases in between that match TRBD2. The sequencing input was PBMCs. The TCR comes from a man under 40 in good health and CMV-seropositive. Here the CDR3 is given as CASSLGTTYEQYF. The DNA sequence is as follows: TGTGCCAGCAGCTTGGGGACTACCTACGAGCAGTACTTC.